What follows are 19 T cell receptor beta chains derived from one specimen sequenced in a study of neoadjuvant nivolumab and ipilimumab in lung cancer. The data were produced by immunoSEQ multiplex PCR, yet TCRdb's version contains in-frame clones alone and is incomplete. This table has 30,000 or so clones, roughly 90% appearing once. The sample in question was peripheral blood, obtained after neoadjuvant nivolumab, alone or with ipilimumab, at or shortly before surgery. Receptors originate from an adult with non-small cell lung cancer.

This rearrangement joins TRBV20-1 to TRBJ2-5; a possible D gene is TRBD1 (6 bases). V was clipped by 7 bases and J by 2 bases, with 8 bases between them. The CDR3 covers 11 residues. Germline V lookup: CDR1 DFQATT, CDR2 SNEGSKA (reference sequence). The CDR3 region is CSVTGQETQYF. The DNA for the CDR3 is TGCAGTGTGACAGGACAAGAGACCCAGTACTTC.

The CDR3 nucleotides read TGTGCCAGCAGCCCCCGGGACAGGGGGTCCTACGAGCAGTACTTC. This codes for CASSPRDRGSYEQYF. The chain links TRBV11-2 to TRBJ2-7; 11 bases agree with TRBD1. CDR1 and CDR2 (germline): SGHAT, FQNNGV. The V segment lost 5 bases and the J segment 1 base; nucleotides outside the gene matches: 4. This CDR3 region has 15 residues.

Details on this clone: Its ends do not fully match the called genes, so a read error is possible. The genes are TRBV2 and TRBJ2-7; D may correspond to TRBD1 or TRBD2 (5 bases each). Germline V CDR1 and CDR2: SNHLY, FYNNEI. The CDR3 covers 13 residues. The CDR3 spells CASSSLTGTSSHF. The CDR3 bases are TGTGCCAGCAGTTCTCTGACCGGGACCTCCAGTCACTTC.

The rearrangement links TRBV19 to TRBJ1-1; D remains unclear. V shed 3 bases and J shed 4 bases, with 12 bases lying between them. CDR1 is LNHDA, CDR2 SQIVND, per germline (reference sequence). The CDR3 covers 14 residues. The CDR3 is CASSIRVPGTEAFF. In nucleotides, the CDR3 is TGTGCCAGTAGTATCCGGGTCCCGGGCACTGAAGCTTTCTTT.

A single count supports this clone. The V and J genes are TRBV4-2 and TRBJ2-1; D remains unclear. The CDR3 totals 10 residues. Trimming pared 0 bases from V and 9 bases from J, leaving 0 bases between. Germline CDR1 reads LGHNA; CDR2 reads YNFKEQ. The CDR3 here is CASSQDEQFF. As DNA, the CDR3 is TGTGCCAGCAGCCAAGATGAGCAGTTCTTC.

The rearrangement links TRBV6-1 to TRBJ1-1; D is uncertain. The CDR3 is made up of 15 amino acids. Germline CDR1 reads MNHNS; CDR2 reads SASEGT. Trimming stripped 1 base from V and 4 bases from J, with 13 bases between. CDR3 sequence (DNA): TGTGCCAGCAGTGAAGACCTTGACCGAGGCACTGAAGCTTTCTTT. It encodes CASSEDLDRGTEAFF.

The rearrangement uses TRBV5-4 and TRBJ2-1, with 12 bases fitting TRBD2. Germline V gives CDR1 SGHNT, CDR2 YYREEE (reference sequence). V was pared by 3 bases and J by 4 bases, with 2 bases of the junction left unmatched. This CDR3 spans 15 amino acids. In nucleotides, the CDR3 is TGTGCCAGCAGCTCCGGGACTAGCGGGTACAATGAGCAGTTCTTC. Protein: CASSSGTSGYNEQFF.

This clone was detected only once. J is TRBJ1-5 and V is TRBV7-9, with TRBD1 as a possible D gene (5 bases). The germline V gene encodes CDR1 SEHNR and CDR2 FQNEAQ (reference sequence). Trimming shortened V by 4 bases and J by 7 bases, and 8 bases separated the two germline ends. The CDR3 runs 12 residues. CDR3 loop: CASSSTDQPQHF. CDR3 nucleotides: TGTGCCAGCAGCTCGACAGACCAGCCCCAGCATTTT. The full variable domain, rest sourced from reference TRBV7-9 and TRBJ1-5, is DTGVSQNPRHKITKRGQNVTFRCDPISEHNRLYWYRQTLGQGPEFLTYFQNEAQLEKSRLLSDRFSAERPKGSFSTLEIQRTEQGDSAMYLCASSSTDQPQHFGDGTRLSIL.

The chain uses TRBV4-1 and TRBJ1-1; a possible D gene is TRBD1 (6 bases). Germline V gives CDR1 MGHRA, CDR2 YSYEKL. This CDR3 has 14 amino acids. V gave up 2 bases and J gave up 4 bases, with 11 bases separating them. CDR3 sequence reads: CASSQIRGATEAFF. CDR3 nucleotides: TGCGCCAGCAGCCAAATACGGGGGGCCACTGAAGCTTTCTTT.

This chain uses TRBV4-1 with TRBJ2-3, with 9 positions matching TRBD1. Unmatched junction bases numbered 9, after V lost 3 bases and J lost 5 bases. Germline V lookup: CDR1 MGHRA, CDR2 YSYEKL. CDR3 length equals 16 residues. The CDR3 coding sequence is TGCGCCAGCAGCCAGACGGGACAGGGTTTGGGAGATACGCAGTATTTT. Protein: CASSQTGQGLGDTQYF.

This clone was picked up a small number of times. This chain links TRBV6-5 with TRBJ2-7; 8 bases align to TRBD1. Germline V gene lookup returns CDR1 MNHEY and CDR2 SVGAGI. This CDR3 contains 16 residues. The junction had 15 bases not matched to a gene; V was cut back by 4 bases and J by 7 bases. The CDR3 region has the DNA TGTGCCAGCAGTTCCCCGGGACAGGCCGGCCAAGAGGAGCAGTACTTC. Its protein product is CASSSPGQAGQEEQYF.

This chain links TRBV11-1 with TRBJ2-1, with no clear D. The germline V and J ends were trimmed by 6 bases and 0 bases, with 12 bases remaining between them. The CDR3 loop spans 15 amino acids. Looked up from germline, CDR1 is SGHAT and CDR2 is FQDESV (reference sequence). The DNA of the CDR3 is TGTGCCAGCAGAGAAGCCGGCAGCTCCTACAATGAGCAGTTCTTC. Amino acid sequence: CASREAGSSYNEQFF.

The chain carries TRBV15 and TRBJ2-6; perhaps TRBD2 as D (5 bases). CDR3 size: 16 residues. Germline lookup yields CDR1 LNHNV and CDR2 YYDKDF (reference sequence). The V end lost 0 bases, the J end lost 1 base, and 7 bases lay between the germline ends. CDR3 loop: CATSRDSASGANVLTF. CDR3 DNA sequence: TGTGCCACCAGCAGAGATAGCGCATCTGGGGCCAACGTCCTGACTTTC.

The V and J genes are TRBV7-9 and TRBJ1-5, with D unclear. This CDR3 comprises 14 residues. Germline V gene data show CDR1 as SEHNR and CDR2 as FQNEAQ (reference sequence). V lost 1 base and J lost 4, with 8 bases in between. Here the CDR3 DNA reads TGTGCCAGCAGCTTAGAAGGGTTAAATCAGCCCCAGCATTTT. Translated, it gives CASSLEGLNQPQHF.

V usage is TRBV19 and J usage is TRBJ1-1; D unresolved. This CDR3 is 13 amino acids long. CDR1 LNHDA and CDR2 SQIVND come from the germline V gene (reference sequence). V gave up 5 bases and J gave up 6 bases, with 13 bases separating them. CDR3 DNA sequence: TGTGCCAGTAGTCTCCGGCGGCAATCTGAAGCTTTCTTT. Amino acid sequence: CASSLRRQSEAFF.

CDR3 protein: CASSEGLQSREGYTF. The CDR3 nucleotides are TGCGCCAGCAGTGAAGGGTTGCAGTCAAGAGAAGGCTACACCTTC. This chain connects TRBV10-2 to TRBJ1-2; D remains unclear. Germline V gives CDR1 WSHSY, CDR2 SAAADI. V dropped 3 bases and J dropped 8 bases, with 19 bases sitting between them. The CDR3 sequence is 15 residues long.

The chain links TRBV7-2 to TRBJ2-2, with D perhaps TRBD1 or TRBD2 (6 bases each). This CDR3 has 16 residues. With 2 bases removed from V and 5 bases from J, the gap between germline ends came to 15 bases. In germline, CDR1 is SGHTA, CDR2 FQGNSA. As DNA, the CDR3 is TGTGCCAGCAGCTTATGGACGGGGGCCTCGACCGGGGAGCTGTTTTTT. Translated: CASSLWTGASTGELFF.

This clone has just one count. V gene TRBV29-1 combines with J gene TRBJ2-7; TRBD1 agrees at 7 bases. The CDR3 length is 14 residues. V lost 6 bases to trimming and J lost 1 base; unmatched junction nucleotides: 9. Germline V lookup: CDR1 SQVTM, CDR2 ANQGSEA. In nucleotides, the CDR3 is TGCAGCGTCGATACTCCGGGACAGTCCTACGAGCAGTACTTC. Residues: CSVDTPGQSYEQYF.

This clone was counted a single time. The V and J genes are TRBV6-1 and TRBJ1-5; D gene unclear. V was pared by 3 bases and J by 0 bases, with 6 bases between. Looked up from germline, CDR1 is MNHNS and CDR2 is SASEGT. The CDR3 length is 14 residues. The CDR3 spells CASSEVYSNQPQHF. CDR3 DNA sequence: TGTGCCAGCAGTGAGGTTTATAGCAATCAGCCCCAGCATTTT.